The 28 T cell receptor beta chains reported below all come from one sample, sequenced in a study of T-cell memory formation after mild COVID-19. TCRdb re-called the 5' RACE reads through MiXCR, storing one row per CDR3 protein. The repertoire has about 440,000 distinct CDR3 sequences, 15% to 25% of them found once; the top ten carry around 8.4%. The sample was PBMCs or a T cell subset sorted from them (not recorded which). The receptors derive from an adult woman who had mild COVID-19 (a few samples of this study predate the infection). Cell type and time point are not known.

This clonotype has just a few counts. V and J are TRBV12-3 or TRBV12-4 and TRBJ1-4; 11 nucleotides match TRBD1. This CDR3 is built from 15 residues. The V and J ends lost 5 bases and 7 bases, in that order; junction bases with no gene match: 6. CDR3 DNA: TGTGCCAGCAGTCTCGCCGGGACAGGGGGTGAAAAACTGTTTTTT. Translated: CASSLAGTGGEKLFF.

The chain's CDR3 is CASIGDTEAFF. In nucleotides, the CDR3 is TGTGCCAGCATCGGAGACACTGAAGCTTTCTTT. The chain uses TRBV12-3 or TRBV12-4 and TRBJ1-1; D ambiguous. CDR3 length: 11 amino acids. V lost 7 bases, J lost 3 bases, and 6 bases lay in between.

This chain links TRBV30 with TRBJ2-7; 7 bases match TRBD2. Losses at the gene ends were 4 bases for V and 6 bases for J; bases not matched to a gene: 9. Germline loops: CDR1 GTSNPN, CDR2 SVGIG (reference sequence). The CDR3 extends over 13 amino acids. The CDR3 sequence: CAWMGGGASEQYF. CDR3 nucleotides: TGTGCCTGGATGGGGGGGGGAGCTAGCGAGCAGTACTTC.

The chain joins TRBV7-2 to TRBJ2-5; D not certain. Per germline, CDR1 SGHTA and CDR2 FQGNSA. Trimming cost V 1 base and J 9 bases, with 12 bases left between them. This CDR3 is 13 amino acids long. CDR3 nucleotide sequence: TGTGCCAGCAGCTTAGATCTTGAAAGGGCCCAGTACTTC. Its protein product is CASSLDLERAQYF.

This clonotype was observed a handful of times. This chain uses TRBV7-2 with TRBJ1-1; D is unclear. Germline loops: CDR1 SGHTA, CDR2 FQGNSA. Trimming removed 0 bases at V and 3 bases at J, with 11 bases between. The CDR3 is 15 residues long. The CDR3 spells CASSLASATYTEAFF. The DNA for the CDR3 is TGTGCCAGCAGCTTAGCGTCAGCTACGTACACTGAAGCTTTCTTT. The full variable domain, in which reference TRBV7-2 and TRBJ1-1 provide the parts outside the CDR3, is GAGVSQSPSNKVTEKGKDVELRCDPISGHTALYWYRQSLGQGLEFLIYFQGNSAPDKSGLPSDRFSAERTGGSVSTLTIQRTQQEDSAVYLCASSLASATYTEAFFGQGTRLTVV.

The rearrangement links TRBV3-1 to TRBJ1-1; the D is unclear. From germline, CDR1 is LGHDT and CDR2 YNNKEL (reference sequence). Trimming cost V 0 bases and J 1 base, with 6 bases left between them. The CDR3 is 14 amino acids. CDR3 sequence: CASSQEVRNTEAFF. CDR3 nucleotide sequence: TGTGCCAGCAGCCAAGAGGTCCGGAACACTGAAGCTTTCTTT.

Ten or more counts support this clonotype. The CDR3 coding sequence is TGCAGCGTTGAGGCTAGCGGGATTATAAATGAGCAGTTCTTC. It yields the protein CSVEASGIINEQFF. This chain joins TRBV29-1 and TRBJ2-1, with 9 bases that match TRBD2. Trimming at V came to 3 bases and at J to 7 bases, leaving 7 bases not matched to a gene. The CDR3 is 14 residues long. Germline loops: CDR1 SQVTM, CDR2 ANQGSEA.

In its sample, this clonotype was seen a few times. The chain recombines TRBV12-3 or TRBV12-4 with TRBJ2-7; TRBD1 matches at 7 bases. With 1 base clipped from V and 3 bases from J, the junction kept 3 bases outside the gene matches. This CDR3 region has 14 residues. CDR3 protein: CASSLGDSLYEQYF. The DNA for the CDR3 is TGTGCCAGCAGTTTAGGGGACAGTCTCTACGAGCAGTACTTC.

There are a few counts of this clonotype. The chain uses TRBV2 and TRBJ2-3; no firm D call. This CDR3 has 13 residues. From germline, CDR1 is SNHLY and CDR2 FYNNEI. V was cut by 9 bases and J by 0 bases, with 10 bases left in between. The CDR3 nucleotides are TGTGCCAGAGCCGGCCCTAGCACAGATACGCAGTATTTT. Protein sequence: CARAGPSTDTQYF.

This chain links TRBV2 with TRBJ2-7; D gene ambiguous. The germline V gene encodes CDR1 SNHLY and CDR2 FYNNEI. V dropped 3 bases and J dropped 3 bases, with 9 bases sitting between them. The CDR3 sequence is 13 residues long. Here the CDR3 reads CASSDHGYYEQYF. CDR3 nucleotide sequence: TGTGCCAGCAGTGACCACGGCTACTACGAGCAGTACTTC.

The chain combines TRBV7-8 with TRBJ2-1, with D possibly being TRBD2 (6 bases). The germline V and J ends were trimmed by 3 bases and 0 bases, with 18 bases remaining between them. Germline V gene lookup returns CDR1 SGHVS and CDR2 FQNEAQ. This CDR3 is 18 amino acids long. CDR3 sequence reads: CASSFGAGRLTSYNEQFF. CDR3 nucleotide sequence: TGTGCCAGCAGCTTCGGAGCGGGCAGATTGACCTCCTACAATGAGCAGTTCTTC.

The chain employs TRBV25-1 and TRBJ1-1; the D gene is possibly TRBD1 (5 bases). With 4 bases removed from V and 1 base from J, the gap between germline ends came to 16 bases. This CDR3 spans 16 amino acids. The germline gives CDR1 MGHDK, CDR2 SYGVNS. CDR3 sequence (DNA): TGTGCCAGCAGTGGCCAGGGAAGGGCCCCGAACACTGAAGCTTTCTTT. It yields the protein CASSGQGRAPNTEAFF.

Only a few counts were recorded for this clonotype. The CDR3 nucleotides are TGTGCCAGCAGTCAACAGGGGGCCCATGGCTACACCTTC. It specifies CASSQQGAHGYTF. V usage is TRBV6-5 and J usage is TRBJ1-2; TRBD1 aligns across 9 bases. The V and J ends lost 5 bases and 6 bases, in that order; junction bases with no gene match: 4. The V gene's germline CDR1 is MNHEY and CDR2 SVGAGI. The CDR3 spans 13 residues.

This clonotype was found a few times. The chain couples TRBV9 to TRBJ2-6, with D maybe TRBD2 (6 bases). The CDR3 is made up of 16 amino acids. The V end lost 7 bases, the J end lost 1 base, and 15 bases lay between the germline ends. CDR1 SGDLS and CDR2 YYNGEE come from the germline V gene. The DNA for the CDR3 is TGTGCCAGCTCCTCGCGGGGTCGTTCTGGGGCCAACGTCCTGACTTTC. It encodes CASSSRGRSGANVLTF.

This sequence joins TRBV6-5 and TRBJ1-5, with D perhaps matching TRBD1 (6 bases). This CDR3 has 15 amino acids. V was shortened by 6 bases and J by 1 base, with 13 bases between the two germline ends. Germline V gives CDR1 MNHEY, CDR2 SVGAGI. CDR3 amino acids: CASSRRGGSNQPQHF. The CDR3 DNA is TGTGCCAGCAGCAGAAGAGGGGGGAGCAATCAGCCCCAGCATTTT.

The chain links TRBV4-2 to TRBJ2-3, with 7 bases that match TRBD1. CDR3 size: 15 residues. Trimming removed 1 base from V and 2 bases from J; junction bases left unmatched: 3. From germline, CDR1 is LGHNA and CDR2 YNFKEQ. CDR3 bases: TGTGCCAGCAGCCAAGGACAGGGCCCCACAGATACGCAGTATTTT. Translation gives CASSQGQGPTDTQYF.

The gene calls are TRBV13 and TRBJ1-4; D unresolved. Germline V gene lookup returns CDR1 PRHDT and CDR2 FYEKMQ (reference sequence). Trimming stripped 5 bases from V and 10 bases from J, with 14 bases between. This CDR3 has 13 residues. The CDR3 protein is CASSPEGRGKLFF. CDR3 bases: TGTGCCAGCAGCCCAGAGGGCAGAGGAAAACTGTTTTTT.

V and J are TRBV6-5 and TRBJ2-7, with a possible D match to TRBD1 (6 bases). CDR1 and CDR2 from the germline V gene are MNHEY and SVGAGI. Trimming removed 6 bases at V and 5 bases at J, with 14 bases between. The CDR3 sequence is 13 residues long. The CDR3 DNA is TGTGCCAGCAGCAGTTATCCAGGGGACGAGCAGTACTTC. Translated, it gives CASSSYPGDEQYF.

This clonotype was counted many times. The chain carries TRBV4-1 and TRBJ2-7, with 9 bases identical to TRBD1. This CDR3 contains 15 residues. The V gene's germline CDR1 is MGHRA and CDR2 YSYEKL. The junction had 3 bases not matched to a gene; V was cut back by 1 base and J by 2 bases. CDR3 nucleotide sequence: TGCGCCAGCAGCCAAGCCGGGACAGGGACCTACGAGCAGTACTTC. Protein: CASSQAGTGTYEQYF.

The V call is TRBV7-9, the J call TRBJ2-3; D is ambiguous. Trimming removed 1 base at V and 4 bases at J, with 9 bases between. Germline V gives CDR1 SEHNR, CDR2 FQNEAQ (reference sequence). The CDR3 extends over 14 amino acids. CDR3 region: CASSLESGADTQYF. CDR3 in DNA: TGTGCCAGCAGCTTAGAATCAGGAGCAGATACGCAGTATTTT.

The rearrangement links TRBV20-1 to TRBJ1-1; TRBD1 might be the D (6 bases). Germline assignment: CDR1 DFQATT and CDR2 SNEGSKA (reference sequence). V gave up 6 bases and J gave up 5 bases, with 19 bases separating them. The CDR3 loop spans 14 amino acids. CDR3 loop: CSAMLYRERTEAFF. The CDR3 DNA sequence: TGCAGTGCAATGCTGTACAGGGAGAGAACTGAAGCTTTCTTT.

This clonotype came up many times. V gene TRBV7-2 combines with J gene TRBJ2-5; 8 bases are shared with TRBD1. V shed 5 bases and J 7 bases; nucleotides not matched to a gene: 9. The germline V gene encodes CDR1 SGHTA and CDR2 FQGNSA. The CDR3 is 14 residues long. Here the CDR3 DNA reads TGTGCCAGCAGCCATAGACAGGGGCTGGGGACCCAGTACTTC. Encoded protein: CASSHRQGLGTQYF.

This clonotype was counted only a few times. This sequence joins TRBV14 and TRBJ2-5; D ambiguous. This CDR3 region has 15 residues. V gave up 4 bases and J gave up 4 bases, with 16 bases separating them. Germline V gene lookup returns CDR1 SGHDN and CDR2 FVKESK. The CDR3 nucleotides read TGTGCCAGCAGCCCCACGGATGAAGGGTTAGAGACCCAGTACTTC. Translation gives CASSPTDEGLETQYF.

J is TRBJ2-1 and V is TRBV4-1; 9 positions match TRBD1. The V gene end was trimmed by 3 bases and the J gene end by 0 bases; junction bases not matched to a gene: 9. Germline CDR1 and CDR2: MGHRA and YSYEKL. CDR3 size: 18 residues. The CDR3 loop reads CASSHPGTGKSSYNEQFF. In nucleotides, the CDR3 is TGCGCCAGCAGCCACCCCGGGACAGGGAAGAGCTCCTACAATGAGCAGTTCTTC.

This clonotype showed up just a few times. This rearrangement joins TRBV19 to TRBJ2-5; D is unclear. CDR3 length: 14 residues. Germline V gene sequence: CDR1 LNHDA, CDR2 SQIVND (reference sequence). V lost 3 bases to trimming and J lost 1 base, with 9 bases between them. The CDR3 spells CASSMPDVQETQYF. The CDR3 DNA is TGTGCCAGTAGTATGCCGGACGTCCAAGAGACCCAGTACTTC.

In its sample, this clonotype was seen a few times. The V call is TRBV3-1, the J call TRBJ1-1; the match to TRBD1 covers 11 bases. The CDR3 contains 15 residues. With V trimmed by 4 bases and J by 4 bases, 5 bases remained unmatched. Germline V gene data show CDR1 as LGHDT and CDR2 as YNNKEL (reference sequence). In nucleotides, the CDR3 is TGTGCCAGCAGCCCCCGGACAGGGGGCCTCACTGAAGCTTTCTTT. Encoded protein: CASSPRTGGLTEAFF.

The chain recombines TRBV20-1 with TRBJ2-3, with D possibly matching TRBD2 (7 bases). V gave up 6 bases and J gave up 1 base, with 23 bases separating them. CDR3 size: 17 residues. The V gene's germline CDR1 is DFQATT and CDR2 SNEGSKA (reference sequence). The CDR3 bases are TGCAGTGCAGCCGACCCCCGGGGGGCCGAGGGCACAGATACGCAGTATTTT. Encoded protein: CSAADPRGAEGTDTQYF.

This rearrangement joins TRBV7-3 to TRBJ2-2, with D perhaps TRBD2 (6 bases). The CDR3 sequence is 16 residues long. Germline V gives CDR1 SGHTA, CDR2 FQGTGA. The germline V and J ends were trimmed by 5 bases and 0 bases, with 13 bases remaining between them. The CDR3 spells CASSPWGGTNTGELFF. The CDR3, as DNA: TGTGCCAGCAGCCCTTGGGGCGGGACGAACACCGGGGAGCTGTTTTTT.